This T cell receptor beta chain appears in the sequencing data of a study of Graves' ophthalmopathy and Graves' hyperthyroidism. This CDR3 contains 16 residues. The V gene's germline CDR1 is MDHEN and CDR2 SYDVKM. V gave up 4 bases and J gave up 1 base; unmatched junction bases: 7. Clinical symptoms, serum thyroxine, TRAb, thyroid ultrasound and orbital computed tomography determined diagnosis. Isolation of PBMCs was performed using 9 to 10 ml of fresh peripheral blood. CDR3 regions of TCR beta were amplified from RNA transcripts. First-round RT-PCR with HTBI primers preceded a second-round multiplex PCR. One entry per CDR3 protein results from TCRdb running MiXCR on the multiplex PCR reads. Of some 150,000 distinct CDR3 sequences listed, about two fifths are singletons.

The clonotype was recovered from a man aged 30 to 45 with Graves' ophthalmopathy. This chain connects TRBV28 to TRBJ1-2, with 9 bases that match TRBD1. Sample: peripheral blood. The CDR3, as DNA: TGTGCCAGCAGTTCACCGGGACAGGGACTTAACTATGGCTACACCTTC. This encodes CASSSPGQGLNYGYTF.